Each of the 22 T cell receptor beta chains below was sequenced from the same sample in a study of blood T cell repertoires in COVID-19. Assay: immunoSEQ multiplex PCR; the TCRdb copy retains only in-frame clones and omits some. This table has about 280,000 clones, around nine tenths appearing once. Specimen: peripheral blood. These receptors were collected from a woman aged 70 to 79 with COVID-19, enrolled during active disease.

The chain uses TRBV13 and TRBJ2-7; weak D call: TRBD1 (6 bases). V lost 5 bases to trimming and J lost 9 bases, with 20 bases between them. The germline V gene encodes CDR1 PRHDT and CDR2 FYEKMQ (reference sequence). This CDR3 is built from 14 residues. CDR3 DNA: TGTGCCAGCAGCCTACGACAGGCTCCCCGGGGGCAGTACTTC. Residues: CASSLRQAPRGQYF.

The gene calls are TRBV12-3 or TRBV12-4 and TRBJ2-7, with 7 bases lining up with TRBD2. The CDR3 totals 13 residues. V was pared by 6 bases and J by 6 bases, with 8 bases of the junction left unmatched. The CDR3 here is CASSPAGYREQYF. CDR3 in DNA: TGTGCCAGCAGCCCAGCGGGGTATCGCGAGCAGTACTTC.

The V and J genes are TRBV21-1 and TRBJ1-5; the D segment call TRBD1 is taken from the table without a DNA check. TRBV21-1 is flagged as a pseudogene. The CDR3 runs 19 residues. For the CDR3, the DNA is TGTGCCAGCAGCAAAAGGGATGGGGCAGGGGAGAATAGCAATCAGCCCCAGCATTTT. It is translated as CASSKRDGAGENSNQPQHF.

This rearrangement joins TRBV3-1 (or the pseudogene TRBV3-2) to TRBJ1-6; TRBD1 matches at 9 bases. The CDR3 has 20 residues. Germline loops: CDR1 LGHDT, CDR2 YNNKEL (reference sequence). Trimming took 4 bases from V and 4 from J; bases not matched to a gene: 17. CDR3 nucleotide sequence: TGTGCCAGCAGCCCCACCTTCTTCCGGGGACAGGGAAATTATAATTCACCCCTCCACTTT. This codes for CASSPTFFRGQGNYNSPLHF.

The chain links TRBV19 to TRBJ1-5, with a tentative D call TRBD1 (6 bases). This CDR3 has 15 amino acids. The V gene's germline CDR1 is LNHDA and CDR2 SQIVND (reference sequence). The V end was cut by 2 bases, the J end by 5 bases, with 13 bases between. The CDR3 DNA reads as TGTGCCAGTAGTATATTGGCAGGGGTTGATCAGCCCCAGCATTTT. Translated, it gives CASSILAGVDQPQHF.

V is TRBV19 and J is TRBJ1-1; D uncertain. The CDR3 extends over 14 amino acids. The germline V gene has CDR1 LNHDA and CDR2 SQIVND (reference sequence). The V end lost 3 bases, the J end lost 1 base, and 9 bases lay between the germline ends. The chain's CDR3 is CASSIGSTNTEAFF. The CDR3 DNA reads as TGTGCCAGTAGTATCGGGTCTACGAACACTGAAGCTTTCTTT.

This chain joins TRBV6-1 and TRBJ1-4; no firm D call. Germline V CDR1 and CDR2: MNHNS, SASEGT. V was shortened by 2 bases and J by 8 bases, with 9 bases between the two germline ends. CDR3 length: 13 amino acids. The CDR3 loop is CASSEWTEEKLFF. The CDR3 nucleotides read TGTGCCAGCAGTGAATGGACTGAGGAAAAACTGTTTTTT.

The V gene is TRBV19, the J gene TRBJ1-1; 7 positions match TRBD1. The CDR3 is 16 amino acids. The germline V gene has CDR1 LNHDA and CDR2 SQIVND (reference sequence). J gave up 2 bases and V 1 base, and 7 bases lay outside the gene matches. The CDR3 reads CASSIALTGINTEAFF. The CDR3, as DNA: TGTGCCAGTAGTATAGCCCTGACAGGGATTAACACTGAAGCTTTCTTT.

This chain uses TRBV29-1 with TRBJ1-1; no clear D gene. There are 13 residues in the CDR3. Per the germline V gene, CDR1 is SQVTM and CDR2 is ANQGSEA. Trimming took 4 bases from V and 2 from J, leaving 11 bases between them. CDR3 sequence reads: CSVVPGSNTEAFF. As DNA, the CDR3 is TGCAGCGTTGTACCGGGATCCAACACTGAAGCTTTCTTT.

V usage is TRBV5-8 and J usage is TRBJ2-3, with a tentative D call TRBD2 (5 bases). The CDR3 sequence is 15 residues long. Between the trimmed V and J ends, which lost 0 bases and 2 bases, there was a span of 10 bases. In germline, CDR1 is SGHTS, CDR2 YDEGEE. The CDR3 protein is CASSLAGVFTDTQYF. The CDR3 DNA follows: TGTGCCAGCAGCTTGGCCGGGGTTTTCACAGATACGCAGTATTTT.

This clone came up a few times. The rearrangement joins TRBV29-1 to TRBJ1-1; D uncertain. This CDR3 region has 11 residues. Germline V CDR1 and CDR2: SQVTM, ANQGSEA. Trimming shortened V by 5 bases and J by 1 base, and 5 bases separated the two germline ends. This chain's CDR3 is CSVSQNTEAFF. The CDR3 DNA reads TGCAGCGTTAGCCAGAACACTGAAGCTTTCTTT. The whole variable domain, remainder taken from reference TRBV29-1 and TRBJ1-1, is SAVISQKPSRDICQRGTSLTIQCQVDSQVTMMFWYRQQPGQSLTLIATANQGSEATYESGFVIDKFPISRPNLTFSTLTVSNMSPEDSSIYLCSVSQNTEAFFGQGTRLTVV.

CDR3 nucleotide sequence: TGTGCCAGCAGTTTAACAGGTTATGAAAAACTGTTTTTT. Protein: CASSLTGYEKLFF. This chain uses TRBV28 with TRBJ1-4, with D perhaps matching TRBD1 (5 bases). Germline V CDR1 and CDR2: MDHEN, SYDVKM. The ends were cut back, 2 bases at V and 6 bases at J, with 7 bases in the middle. This CDR3 is built from 13 residues.

The V gene is TRBV7-2, the J gene TRBJ2-6, with 7 bases matching TRBD2. The CDR3 has 16 amino acids. Germline-derived CDR1 and CDR2 are SGHTA and FQGNSA. Unmatched junction bases numbered 6, after V lost 5 bases and J lost 2 bases. The CDR3 loop reads CASSPLRGAGANVLTF. For the CDR3, the DNA is TGTGCCAGCAGCCCCCTTCGGGGGGCTGGGGCCAACGTCCTGACTTTC.

The chain is built from TRBV6-5 and TRBJ1-5, with TRBD1 as a possible D gene (5 bases). The CDR3 covers 14 residues. V was pared by 8 bases and J by 6 bases, with 17 bases between. Germline CDR1 and CDR2: MNHEY and SVGAGI. The CDR3 spells CASGQGASSQPQHF. The DNA of the CDR3 is TGTGCCAGCGGCCAAGGGGCTTCCAGTCAGCCCCAGCATTTT.

J is TRBJ1-5 and V is TRBV2; unclear D gene. Between the trimmed V and J ends, which lost 0 bases and 6 bases, there was a span of 12 bases. The CDR3 consists of 15 residues. The germline V gene has CDR1 SNHLY and CDR2 FYNNEI. CDR3 amino acids: CASSEALPVSQPQHF. Written as DNA, the CDR3 is TGTGCCAGCAGTGAAGCGCTTCCGGTTAGTCAGCCCCAGCATTTT. Full variable domain (rest looked up from reference TRBV2 and TRBJ1-5): EPEVTQTPSHQVTQMGQEVILRCVPISNHLYFYWYRQILGQKVEFLVSFYNNEISEKSEIFDDQFSVERPDGSNFTLKIRSTKLEDSAMYFCASSEALPVSQPQHFGDGTRLSIL.

The J gene is TRBJ1-1, the V gene TRBV6-5, with a weak D call TRBD1 (5 bases). This CDR3 spans 13 amino acids. The germline V gene encodes CDR1 MNHEY and CDR2 SVGAGI. Between the trimmed V and J ends, which lost 11 bases and 1 base, there was a span of 14 bases. The CDR3 sequence: CAGTLGGNTEAFF. In DNA form, the CDR3 reads TGTGCCGGTACGCTCGGGGGGAACACTGAAGCTTTCTTT.

Points on this clone: Compared with germline, one end of the junction differs, possibly owing to a read error. This chain uses TRBV6-5 with TRBJ1-5; D may be TRBD1 (5 bases). This CDR3 has 15 amino acids. Per the germline V gene, CDR1 is MNHEY and CDR2 is SVGAGI. The CDR3 loop reads CASSYSTWGNQPQHF. The CDR3 DNA reads TGTGCCAGCAGTTACTCGACTTGGGGCAACCAGCCCCAGCATTTT.

The chain is built from TRBV5-8 and TRBJ2-6; D might be TRBD1 (5 bases). Trimming pared 4 bases from V and 1 base from J, leaving 6 bases between. Germline CDR1 and CDR2: SGHTS and YDEGEE. The CDR3 spans 14 residues. The CDR3 spells CASSQGSGANVLTF. CDR3 nucleotides: TGTGCCAGCAGCCAGGGATCTGGGGCCAACGTCCTGACTTTC. Full variable domain (missing parts from reference TRBV5-8 and TRBJ2-6): EAGVTQSPTHLIKTRGQQATLRCSPISGHTSVYWYQQALGLGLQFLLWYDEGEERNRGNFPPRFSGRQFPNYSSELNVNALELEDSALYLCASSQGSGANVLTFGAGSRLTVL.

V usage is TRBV6-5 and J usage is TRBJ1-1; possibly TRBD1 for D (6 bases). Germline CDR1 MNHEY, CDR2 SVGAGI. V was trimmed by 9 bases and J by 2 bases, leaving 13 bases between them. The CDR3 spans 13 residues. The CDR3: CASNTGSNTEAFF. The CDR3 DNA reads TGTGCCAGTAATACAGGGAGCAACACTGAAGCTTTCTTT.

The chain uses TRBV7-2 and TRBJ2-3; D is unclear. Trimming cost V 5 bases and J 1 base, with 16 bases left between them. CDR1 is SGHTA and CDR2 is FQGNSA in the germline V gene. The CDR3 runs to 16 residues. CDR3: CASSPNRRPRTDTQYF. CDR3 DNA: TGTGCCAGCAGCCCAAATCGGAGACCCCGCACAGATACGCAGTATTTT.

This chain links TRBV2 with TRBJ2-3; 9 bases line up with TRBD1. CDR1 and CDR2 (germline): SNHLY, FYNNEI. The CDR3 sequence is 13 residues long. Trimming at V came to 9 bases and at J to 6 bases, leaving 7 bases not matched to a gene. The CDR3: CASSGQGYDTQYF. CDR3 in DNA: TGTGCCAGTTCGGGACAGGGTTACGATACGCAGTATTTT.

The chain has TRBV18 and TRBJ2-1, with a tentative D call TRBD1 (5 bases). Germline V gene lookup returns CDR1 KGHSH and CDR2 LQKENI. Trimming cost V 1 base and J 8 bases, with 9 bases left between them. The CDR3 covers 13 residues. The CDR3 DNA sequence: TGTGCCAGCTCACCACAGGAAGGGGATGAGCAGTTCTTC. Its protein product is CASSPQEGDEQFF.